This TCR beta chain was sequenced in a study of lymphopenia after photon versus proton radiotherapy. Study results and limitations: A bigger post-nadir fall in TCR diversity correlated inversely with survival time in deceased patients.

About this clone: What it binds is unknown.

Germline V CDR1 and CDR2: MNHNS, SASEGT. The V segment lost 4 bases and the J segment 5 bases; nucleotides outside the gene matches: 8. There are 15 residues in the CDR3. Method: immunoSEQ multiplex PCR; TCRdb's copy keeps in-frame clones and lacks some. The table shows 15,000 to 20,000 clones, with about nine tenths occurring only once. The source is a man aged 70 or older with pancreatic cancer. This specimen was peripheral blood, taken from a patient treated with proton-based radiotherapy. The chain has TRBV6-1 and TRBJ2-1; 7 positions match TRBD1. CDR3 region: CASSGRTGFNNEQFF. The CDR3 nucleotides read TGTGCCAGCAGTGGTCGGACAGGCTTTAACAATGAGCAGTTCTTC.